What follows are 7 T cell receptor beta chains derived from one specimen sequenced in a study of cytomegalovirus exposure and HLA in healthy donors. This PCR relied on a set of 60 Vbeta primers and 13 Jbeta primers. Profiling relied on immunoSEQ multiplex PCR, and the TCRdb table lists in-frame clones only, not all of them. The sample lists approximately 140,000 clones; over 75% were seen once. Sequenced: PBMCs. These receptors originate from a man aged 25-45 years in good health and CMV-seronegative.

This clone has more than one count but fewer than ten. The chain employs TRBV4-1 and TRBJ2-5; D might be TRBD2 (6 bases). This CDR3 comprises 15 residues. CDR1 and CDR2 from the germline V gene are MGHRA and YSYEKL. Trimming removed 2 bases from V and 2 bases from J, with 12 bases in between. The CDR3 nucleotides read TGCGCCAGCAGCCAAATAGGCCGGGAGCAAGAGACCCAGTACTTC. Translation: CASSQIGREQETQYF.

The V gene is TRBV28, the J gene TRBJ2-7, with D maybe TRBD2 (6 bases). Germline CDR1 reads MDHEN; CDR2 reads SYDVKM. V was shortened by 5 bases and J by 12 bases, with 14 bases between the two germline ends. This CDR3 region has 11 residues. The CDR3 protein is CASSQMGLLYF. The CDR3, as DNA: TGTGCCAGCAGTCAGATGGGACTCCTGTACTTC.

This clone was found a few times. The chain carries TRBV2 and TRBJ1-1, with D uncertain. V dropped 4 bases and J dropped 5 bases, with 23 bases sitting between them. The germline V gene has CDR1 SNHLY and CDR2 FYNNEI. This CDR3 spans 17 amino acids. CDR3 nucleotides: TGTGCCAGCAGTGTCCATGCTCCGGGTCCAAAAGCAACTGAAGCTTTCTTT. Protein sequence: CASSVHAPGPKATEAFF. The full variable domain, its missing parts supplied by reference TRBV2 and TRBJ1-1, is EPEVTQTPSHQVTQMGQEVILRCVPISNHLYFYWYRQILGQKVEFLVSFYNNEISEKSEIFDDQFSVERPDGSNFTLKIRSTKLEDSAMYFCASSVHAPGPKATEAFFGQGTRLTVV.

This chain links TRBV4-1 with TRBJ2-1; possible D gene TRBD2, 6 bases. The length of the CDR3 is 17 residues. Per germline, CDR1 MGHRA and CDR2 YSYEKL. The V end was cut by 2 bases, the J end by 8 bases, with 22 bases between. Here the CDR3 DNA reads TGCGCCAGCAGCCAAATTGACGGGAGAGGTTTAGGGGATGAGCAGTTCTTC. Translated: CASSQIDGRGLGDEQFF.

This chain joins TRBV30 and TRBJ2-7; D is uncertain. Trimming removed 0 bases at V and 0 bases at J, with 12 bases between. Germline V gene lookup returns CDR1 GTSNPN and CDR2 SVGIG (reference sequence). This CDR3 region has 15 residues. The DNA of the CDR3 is TGTGCCTGGAGTGTAGCTCGCGGATACTCCTACGAGCAGTACTTC. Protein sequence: CAWSVARGYSYEQYF.

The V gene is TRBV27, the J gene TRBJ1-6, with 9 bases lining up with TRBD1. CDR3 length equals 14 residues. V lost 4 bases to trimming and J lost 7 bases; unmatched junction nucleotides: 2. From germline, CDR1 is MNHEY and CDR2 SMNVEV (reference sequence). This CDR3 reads CASSSGTGNSPLHF. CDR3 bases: TGTGCCAGCAGTTCTGGGACAGGGAATTCACCCCTCCACTTT.

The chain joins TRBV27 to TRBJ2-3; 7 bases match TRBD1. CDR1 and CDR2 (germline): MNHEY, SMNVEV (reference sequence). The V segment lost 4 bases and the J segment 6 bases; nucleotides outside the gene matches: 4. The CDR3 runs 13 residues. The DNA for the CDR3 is TGTGCCAGCAGTTACACAGGGGCCGATACGCAGTATTTT. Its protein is CASSYTGADTQYF.